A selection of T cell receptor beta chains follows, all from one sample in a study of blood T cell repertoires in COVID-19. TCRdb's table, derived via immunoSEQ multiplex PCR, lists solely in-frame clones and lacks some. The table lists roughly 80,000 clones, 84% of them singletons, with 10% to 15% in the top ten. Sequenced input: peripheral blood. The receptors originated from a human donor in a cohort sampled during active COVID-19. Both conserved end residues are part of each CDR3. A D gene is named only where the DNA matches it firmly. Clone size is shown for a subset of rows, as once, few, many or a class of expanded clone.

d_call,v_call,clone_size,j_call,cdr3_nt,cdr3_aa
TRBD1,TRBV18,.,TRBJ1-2,TGTGCCAGCTCACCCGGGACAGCCTACGGCTACACCTTC,CASSPGTAYGYTF
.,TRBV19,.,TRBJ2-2,TGTGCCACGGGCGGGGGCGGCACCGGGGAGCTGTTTTTT,CATGGGGTGELFF
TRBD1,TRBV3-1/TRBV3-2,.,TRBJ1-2,TGTGCCAGCGGGGACAGGTCGAACTATGGCTACACCTTC,CASGDRSNYGYTF
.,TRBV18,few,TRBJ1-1,TGTGCCAGCTCACCAAAATCTATGACAGGCGAGATTGAAGCTTTCTTT,CASSPKSMTGEIEAFF
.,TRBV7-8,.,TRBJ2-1,TGTGCCAGCAGCTTATCAGCGGCAGACAATGAGCAGTTCTTC,CASSLSAADNEQFF
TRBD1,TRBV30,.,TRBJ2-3,TGTGCCTGGACCGGGACAGGGGGAGATACGCAGTATTTT,CAWTGTGGDTQYF
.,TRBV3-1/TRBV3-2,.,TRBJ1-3,TGTGCCAGCAGCCTACGGGGTAGATCCGGAAACACCATATATTTT,CASSLRGRSGNTIYF
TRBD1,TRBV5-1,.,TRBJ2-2,TGCGCCAGCAGCTTGGAGGGACAGTCGACCGGGGAGCTGTTTTTT,CASSLEGQSTGELFF
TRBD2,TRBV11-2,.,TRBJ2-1,TGTGCCAGCAGCTTTGGCGGGGGGGCCTACAATGAGCAGTTCTTC,CASSFGGGAYNEQFF
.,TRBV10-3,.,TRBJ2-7,TGTGCCATCAGACTTGGACGAGAGGGCTCCTACGAGCAGTACTTC,CAIRLGREGSYEQYF
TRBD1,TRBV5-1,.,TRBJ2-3,TGCGCCAGCAGCAAGGACAGGGGAGACACAGATACGCAGTATTTT,CASSKDRGDTDTQYF
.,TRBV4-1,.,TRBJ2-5,TGCGCCAGCAGCCAAGTAGGGGGACAAGAGACCCAGTACTTC,CASSQVGGQETQYF
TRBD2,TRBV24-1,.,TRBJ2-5,TGTGCCACCAGTGATTTGGGGAGGGACGTGGAGACCCAGTACTTC,CATSDLGRDVETQYF
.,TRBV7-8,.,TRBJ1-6,TGTGCCAGCAGCTTAGCAGGCGGCGCAAATTCACCCCTCCACTTT,CASSLAGGANSPLHF
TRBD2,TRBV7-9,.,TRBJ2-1,TGTGCCAGCGGGGGAGGCGGGGGCTACAATGAGCAGTTCTTC,CASGGGGGYNEQFF
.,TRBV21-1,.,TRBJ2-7,TGTGCCGTCGGGATTTCTTCCTACGAGCAGTACTTC,CAVGISSYEQYF
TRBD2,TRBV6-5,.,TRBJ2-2,TGTGCCAGCAGTCGGGGGGGCTCGACCGGGGAGCTGTTTTTT,CASSRGGSTGELFF
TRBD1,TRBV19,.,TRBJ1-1,TGTGCCAGTAGTACCGACAGGGACACTGAAGCTTTCTTT,CASSTDRDTEAFF
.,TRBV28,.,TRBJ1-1,TGTGCCAGCAGCGAAGTTTTGGACCGGGGTCGGACTGAAGCTTTCTTT,CASSEVLDRGRTEAFF
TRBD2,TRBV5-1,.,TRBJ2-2,TGCGCCAGCAGCTTGGGCCTGGCTAGCGGGGGGGCCTCCGGGGAGCTGTTTTTT,CASSLGLASGGASGELFF
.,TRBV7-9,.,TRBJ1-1,TGTGCCAGCAGCATACCGACAGGGAACACTGAAGCTTTCTTT,CASSIPTGNTEAFF
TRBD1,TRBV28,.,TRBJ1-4,TGTGCCAGCAGTTTATGGGGACAGGGTTCTGAAAAACTGTTTTTT,CASSLWGQGSEKLFF
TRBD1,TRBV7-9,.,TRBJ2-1,TGTGCCAGCAGCTCGGACAGGGGTAGCTCCTACAATGAGCAGTTCTTC,CASSSDRGSSYNEQFF
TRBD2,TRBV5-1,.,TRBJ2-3,TGCGCCAGCAGTCGAGCGGGGGCCAGCACAGATACGCAGTATTTT,CASSRAGASTDTQYF
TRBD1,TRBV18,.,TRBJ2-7,TGTGCCAGCTCAACGACAGGGGGCGCGGCCGAGCAGTACTTC,CASSTTGGAAEQYF
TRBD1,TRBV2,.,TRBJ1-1,TGTGCCAGCAGTGCGGGGGACAGGGTGACTGAAGCTTTCTTT,CASSAGDRVTEAFF
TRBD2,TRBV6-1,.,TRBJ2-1,TGTGCCAGCAGTGATTCGGGGGGGCCCTATGAGCAGTTCTTC,CASSDSGGPYEQFF
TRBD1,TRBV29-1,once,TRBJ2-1,TGCAGCGTAACCGGGACAGGGCCCAATGAGCAGTTCTTC,CSVTGTGPNEQFF
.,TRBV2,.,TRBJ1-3,TGTGCCAGCAGGGGGCCGGGACTCTCCTCTGGAAACACCATATATTTT,CASRGPGLSSGNTIYF
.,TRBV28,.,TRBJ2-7,TGTGCCAGCAGTTTACGTTACGAGCAGTACTTC,CASSLRYEQYF
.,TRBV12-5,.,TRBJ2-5,TGTGCTAGTGGGGACGGGGTGCAAGAGACCCAGTACTTC,CASGDGVQETQYF
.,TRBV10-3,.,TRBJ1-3,TGTGCCATCGCCGAGATCTCTGGAAACACCATATATTTT,CAIAEISGNTIYF
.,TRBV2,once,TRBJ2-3,TGTGCCAGCAGGAGCGTCTACGGACCGGCGGGAGATACGCAGTATTTT,CASRSVYGPAGDTQYF
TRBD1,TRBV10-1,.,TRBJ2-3,TGCGCCACCCAACAGGGGGGCACAGATACGCAGTATTTT,CATQQGGTDTQYF
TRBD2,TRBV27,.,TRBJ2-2,TGTGCCAGCAGTTTATCTGTCCGGGTAGCGGGGGGGTTTGCTGCCGGGGAGCTGTTTTTT,CASSLSVRVAGGFAAGELFF
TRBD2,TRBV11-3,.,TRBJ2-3,TGTGCCAGCAGCTTAGATTCGAGAACTAGCGGCACAGATACGCAGTATTTT,CASSLDSRTSGTDTQYF
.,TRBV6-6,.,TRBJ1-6,TGTGCCAGCAAATGGGGCGCGACCTATAATTCACCCCTCCACTTT,CASKWGATYNSPLHF
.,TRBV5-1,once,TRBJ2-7,TGCGCCAGCAGCTCCGGTACTCCCACCTACGAGCAGTACTTC,CASSSGTPTYEQYF
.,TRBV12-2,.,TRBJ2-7,TGTGCAAGTCACCCGCCCCCCTGGGCCGGTGGCGAGCAGTACTTC,CASHPPPWAGGEQYF
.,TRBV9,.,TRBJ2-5,TGTGCCAGCAGCGGAGGTCAAATGGAGACCCAGTACTTC,CASSGGQMETQYF
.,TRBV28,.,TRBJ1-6,TGTGCCAGCAGTTTATTGACGGGGGGTATGGGTTCACCCCTCCACTTT,CASSLLTGGMGSPLHF
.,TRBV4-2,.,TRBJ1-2,TGTGCCAGCAGCCAAGGGGGGGACTATGGCTACACCTTC,CASSQGGDYGYTF
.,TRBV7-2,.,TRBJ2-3,TGTGCCAGCAGCTCCAGACTCCTACGGGATACGCAGTATTTT,CASSSRLLRDTQYF
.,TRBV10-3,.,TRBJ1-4,TGTGCCATCAGATCAGGTGCAACTAATGAAAAACTGTTTTTT,CAIRSGATNEKLFF
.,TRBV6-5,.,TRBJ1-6,TGTGCCAGCAGTTACGAACGGAGCTATAATTCACCCCTCCACTTT,CASSYERSYNSPLHF
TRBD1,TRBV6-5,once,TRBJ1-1,TGTGCCAGCAGTTCCGGACAGGGGGTTTCAGGGTCTGTTTTCTTT,CASSSGQGVSGSVFF
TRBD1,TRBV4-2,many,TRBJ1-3,TGTGCCAGCAGCCAAGATCTGGTTTGGACAGGGATATTATCGGGAGCTGGAAACACCATATATTTT,CASSQDLVWTGILSGAGNTIYF
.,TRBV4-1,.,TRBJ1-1,TGCGCCAGCAGCCCTACACTAACACAGGGAAACGAAGCTTTCTTT,CASSPTLTQGNEAFF
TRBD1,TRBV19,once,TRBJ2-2,TGTGCCAGTAGAAACCTTGACAGGGATTTCGCCGGGGAGCTGTTTTTT,CASRNLDRDFAGELFF
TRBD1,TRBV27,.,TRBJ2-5,TGTGCCAGCAGTTACCAGGGGGAAGGAGAGACCCAGTACTTC,CASSYQGEGETQYF